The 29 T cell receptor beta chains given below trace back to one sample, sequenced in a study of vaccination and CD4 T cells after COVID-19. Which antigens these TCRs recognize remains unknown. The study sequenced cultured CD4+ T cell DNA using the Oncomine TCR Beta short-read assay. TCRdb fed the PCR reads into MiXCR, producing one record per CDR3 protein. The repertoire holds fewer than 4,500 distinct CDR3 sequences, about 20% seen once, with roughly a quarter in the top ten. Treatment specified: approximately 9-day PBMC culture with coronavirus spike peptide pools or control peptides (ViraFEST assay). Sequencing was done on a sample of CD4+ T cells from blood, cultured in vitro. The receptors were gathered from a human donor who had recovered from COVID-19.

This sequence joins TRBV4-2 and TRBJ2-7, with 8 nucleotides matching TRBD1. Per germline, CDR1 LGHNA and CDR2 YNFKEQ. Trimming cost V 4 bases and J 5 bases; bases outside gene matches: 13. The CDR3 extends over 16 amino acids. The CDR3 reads CASSPLPGGQDDEQYF. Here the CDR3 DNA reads TGTGCCAGCAGCCCCCTCCCCGGGGGACAGGACGACGAGCAGTACTTC.

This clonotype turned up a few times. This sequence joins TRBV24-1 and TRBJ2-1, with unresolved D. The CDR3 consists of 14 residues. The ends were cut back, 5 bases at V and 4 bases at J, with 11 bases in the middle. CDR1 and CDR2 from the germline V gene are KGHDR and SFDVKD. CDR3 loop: CATSGFPQYNEQFF. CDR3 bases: TGTGCCACCAGTGGTTTTCCACAATACAATGAGCAGTTCTTC.

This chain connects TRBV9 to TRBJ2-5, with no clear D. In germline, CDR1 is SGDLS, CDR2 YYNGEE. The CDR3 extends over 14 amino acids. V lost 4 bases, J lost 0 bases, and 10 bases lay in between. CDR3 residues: CASSSGLYQETQYF. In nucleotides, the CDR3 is TGTGCCAGCAGCTCCGGTTTGTACCAAGAGACCCAGTACTTC.

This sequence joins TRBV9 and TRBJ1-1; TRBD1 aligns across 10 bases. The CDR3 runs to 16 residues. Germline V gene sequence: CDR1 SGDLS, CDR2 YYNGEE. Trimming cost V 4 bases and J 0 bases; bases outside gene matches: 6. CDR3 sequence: CASSRQGATLNTEAFF. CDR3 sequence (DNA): TGTGCCAGCAGCAGACAGGGGGCTACCCTGAACACTGAAGCTTTCTTT.

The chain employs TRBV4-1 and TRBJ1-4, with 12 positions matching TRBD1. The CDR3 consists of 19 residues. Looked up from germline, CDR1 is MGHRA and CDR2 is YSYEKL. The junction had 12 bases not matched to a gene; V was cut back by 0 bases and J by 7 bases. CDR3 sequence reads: CASSQDLGTGGIVGEKLFF. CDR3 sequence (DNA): TGCGCCAGCAGCCAAGATCTTGGGACAGGGGGCATTGTGGGTGAAAAACTGTTTTTT.

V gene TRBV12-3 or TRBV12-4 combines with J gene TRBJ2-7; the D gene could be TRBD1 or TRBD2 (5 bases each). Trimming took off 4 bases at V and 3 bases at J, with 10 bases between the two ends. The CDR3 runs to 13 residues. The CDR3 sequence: CASSSGRNYEQYF. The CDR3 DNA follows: TGTGCCAGCAGTTCGGGACGGAACTACGAGCAGTACTTC.

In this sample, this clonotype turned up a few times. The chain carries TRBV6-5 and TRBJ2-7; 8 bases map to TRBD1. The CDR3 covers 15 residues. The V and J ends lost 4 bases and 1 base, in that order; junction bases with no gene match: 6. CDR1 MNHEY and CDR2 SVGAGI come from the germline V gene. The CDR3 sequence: CASSSPGQASYEQYF. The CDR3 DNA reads TGTGCCAGCAGTTCCCCGGGACAGGCTTCCTACGAGCAGTACTTC.

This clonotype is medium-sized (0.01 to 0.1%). CDR3 region: CASSLLRAAEAFF. CDR3 in DNA: TGTGCCAGCAGCCTACTAAGGGCGGCTGAAGCTTTCTTT. The chain couples TRBV12-3 or TRBV12-4 to TRBJ1-1; D remains unclear. This CDR3 region has 13 residues. With 6 bases removed from V and 6 bases from J, the gap between germline ends came to 14 bases.

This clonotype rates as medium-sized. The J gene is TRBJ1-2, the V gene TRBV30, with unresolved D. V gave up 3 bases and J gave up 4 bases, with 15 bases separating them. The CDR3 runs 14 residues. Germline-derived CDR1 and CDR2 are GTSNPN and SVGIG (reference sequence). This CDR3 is CAWSVAESTYGYTF. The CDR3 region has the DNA TGTGCCTGGAGCGTGGCAGAATCAACCTATGGCTACACCTTC.

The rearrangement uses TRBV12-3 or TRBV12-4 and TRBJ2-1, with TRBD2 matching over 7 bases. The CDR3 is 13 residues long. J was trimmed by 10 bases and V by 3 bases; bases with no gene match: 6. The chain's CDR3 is CASSFLLLAEQFF. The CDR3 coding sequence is TGTGCCAGCAGTTTTCTCCTACTAGCGGAGCAGTTCTTC.

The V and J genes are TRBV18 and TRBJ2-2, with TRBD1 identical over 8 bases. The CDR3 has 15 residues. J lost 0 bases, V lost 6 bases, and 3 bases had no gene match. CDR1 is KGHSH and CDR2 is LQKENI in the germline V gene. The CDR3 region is CASSPTGANTGELFF. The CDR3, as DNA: TGTGCCAGCTCTCCGACAGGGGCGAACACCGGGGAGCTGTTTTTT.

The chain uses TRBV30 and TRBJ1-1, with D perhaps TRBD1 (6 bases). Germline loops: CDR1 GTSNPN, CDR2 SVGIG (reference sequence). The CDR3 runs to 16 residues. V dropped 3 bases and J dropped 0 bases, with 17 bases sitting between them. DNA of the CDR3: TGTGCCTGGAGGCCTGGACAGACTTTTATGAACACTGAAGCTTTCTTT. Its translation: CAWRPGQTFMNTEAFF.

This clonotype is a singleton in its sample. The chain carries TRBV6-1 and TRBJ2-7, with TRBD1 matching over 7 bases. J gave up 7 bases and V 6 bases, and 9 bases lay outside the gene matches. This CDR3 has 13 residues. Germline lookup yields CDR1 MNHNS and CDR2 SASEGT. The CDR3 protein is CASSLTGPEEQYF. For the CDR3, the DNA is TGTGCCAGCAGCTTGACAGGGCCCGAGGAGCAGTACTTC.

CDR3 residues: CAWGDSPNTGELFF. CDR3 nucleotide sequence: TGTGCCTGGGGAGACAGTCCGAACACCGGGGAGCTGTTTTTT. The V and J genes are TRBV30 and TRBJ2-2; D might be TRBD1 (5 bases). The CDR3 has 14 residues. Trimming left V 5 bases short and J 0 bases short, with 10 bases between. Germline CDR1 GTSNPN, CDR2 SVGIG (reference sequence).

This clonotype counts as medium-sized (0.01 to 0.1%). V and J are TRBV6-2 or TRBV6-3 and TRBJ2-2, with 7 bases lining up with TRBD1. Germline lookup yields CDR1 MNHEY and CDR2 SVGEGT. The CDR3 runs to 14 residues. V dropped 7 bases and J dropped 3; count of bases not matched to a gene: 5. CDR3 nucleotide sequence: TGTGCCAGCATTTGGGGACAGTACACCGGGGAGCTGTTTTTT. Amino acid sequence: CASIWGQYTGELFF.

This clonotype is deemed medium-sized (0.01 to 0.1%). The CDR3 is CSARGWDRDRWNSPLHF. CDR3 DNA: TGCAGTGCTAGAGGATGGGACCGGGACAGGTGGAATTCACCCCTCCACTTT. V is TRBV20-1 and J is TRBJ1-6, with TRBD1 matching 8 bases. Germline CDR1 DFQATT, CDR2 SNEGSKA (reference sequence). The CDR3 consists of 17 residues. After removal of 1 base from V and 7 bases from J, the junction contained 12 bases not matched to a gene.

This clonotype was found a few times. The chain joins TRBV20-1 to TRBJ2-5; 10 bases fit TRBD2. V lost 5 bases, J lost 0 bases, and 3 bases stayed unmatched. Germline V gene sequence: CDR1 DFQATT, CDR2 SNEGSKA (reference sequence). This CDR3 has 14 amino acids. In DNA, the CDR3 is TGCAGTGCTGATAGCGGGGGGTACCAAGAGACCCAGTACTTC. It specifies CSADSGGYQETQYF.

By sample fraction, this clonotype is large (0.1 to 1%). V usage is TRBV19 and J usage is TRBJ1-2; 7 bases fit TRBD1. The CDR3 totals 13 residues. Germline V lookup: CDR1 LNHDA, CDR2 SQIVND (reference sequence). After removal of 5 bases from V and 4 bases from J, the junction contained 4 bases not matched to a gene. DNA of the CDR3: TGTGCCAGTAGTCAAGGGACAGTCTATGGCTACACCTTC. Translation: CASSQGTVYGYTF. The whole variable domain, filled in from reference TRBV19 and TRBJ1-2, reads DGGITQSPKYLFRKEGQNVTLSCEQNLNHDAMYWYRQDPGQGLRLIYYSQIVNDFQKGDIAEGYSVSREKKESFPLTVTSAQKNPTAFYLCASSQGTVYGYTFGSGTRLTVV.

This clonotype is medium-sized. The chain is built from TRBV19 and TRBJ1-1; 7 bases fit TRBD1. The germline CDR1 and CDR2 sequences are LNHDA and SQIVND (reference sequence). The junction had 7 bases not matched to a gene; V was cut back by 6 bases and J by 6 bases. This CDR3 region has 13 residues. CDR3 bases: TGTGCCAGTAGGTTGACAGGGCGAGCTGAAGCTTTCTTT. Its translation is CASRLTGRAEAFF. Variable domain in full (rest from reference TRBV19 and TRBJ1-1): DGGITQSPKYLFRKEGQNVTLSCEQNLNHDAMYWYRQDPGQGLRLIYYSQIVNDFQKGDIAEGYSVSREKKESFPLTVTSAQKNPTAFYLCASRLTGRAEAFFGQGTRLTVV.

The chain's CDR3 is CASSAGNTIYF. CDR3 nucleotide sequence: TGTGCCAGCAGTGCCGGAAACACCATATATTTT. V is TRBV2 and J is TRBJ1-3; D call uncertain. Between the trimmed V and J ends, which lost 4 bases and 4 bases, there was a span of 2 bases. Germline V lookup: CDR1 SNHLY, CDR2 FYNNEI. CDR3 length: 11 amino acids.

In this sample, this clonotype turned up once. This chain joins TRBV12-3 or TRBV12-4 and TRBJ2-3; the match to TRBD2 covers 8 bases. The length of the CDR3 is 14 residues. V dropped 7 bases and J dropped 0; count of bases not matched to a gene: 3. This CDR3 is CASTTSGSTDTQYF. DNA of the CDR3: TGTGCCAGCACCACTAGCGGTAGCACAGATACGCAGTATTTT.

CDR3 region: CASSYSRGPSTDTQYF. The CDR3, as DNA: TGTGCCAGCAGTTACTCGCGGGGGCCTAGCACAGATACGCAGTATTTT. The gene calls are TRBV6-5 and TRBJ2-3; possible D gene TRBD2, 7 bases. CDR3 size: 16 residues. V lost 0 bases and J lost 0, with 10 bases in between. Germline V gene lookup returns CDR1 MNHEY and CDR2 SVGAGI.

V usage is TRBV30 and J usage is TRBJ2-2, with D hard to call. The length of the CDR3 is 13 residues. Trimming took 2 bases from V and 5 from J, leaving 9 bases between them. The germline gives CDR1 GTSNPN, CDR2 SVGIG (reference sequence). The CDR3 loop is CAWSPLLTGELFF. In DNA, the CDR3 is TGTGCCTGGAGTCCTCTCCTGACCGGGGAGCTGTTTTTT.

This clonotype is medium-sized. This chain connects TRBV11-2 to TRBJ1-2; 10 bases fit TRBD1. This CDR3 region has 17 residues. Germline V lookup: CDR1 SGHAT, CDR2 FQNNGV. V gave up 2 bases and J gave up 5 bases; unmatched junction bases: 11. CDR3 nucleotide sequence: TGTGCCAGCAGCTTACGTAGGGGGGACAGGGGATCGTATGGCTACACCTTC. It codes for CASSLRRGDRGSYGYTF.

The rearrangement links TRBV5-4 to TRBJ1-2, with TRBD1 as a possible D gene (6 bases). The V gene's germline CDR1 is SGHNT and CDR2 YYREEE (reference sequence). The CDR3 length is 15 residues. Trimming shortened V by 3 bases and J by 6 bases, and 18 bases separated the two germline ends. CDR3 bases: TGTGCCAGCAGCTCCTCGTGGGGGCGCAGTGATGGCTACACCTTC. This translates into CASSSSWGRSDGYTF.

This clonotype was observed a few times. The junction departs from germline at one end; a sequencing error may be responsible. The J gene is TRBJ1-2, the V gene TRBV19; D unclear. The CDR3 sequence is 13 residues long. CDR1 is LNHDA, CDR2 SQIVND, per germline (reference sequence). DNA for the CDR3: TGTGCCAGTACTATACGGGGTAACTATGGCTACACCTTC. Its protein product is CASTIRGNYGYTF.

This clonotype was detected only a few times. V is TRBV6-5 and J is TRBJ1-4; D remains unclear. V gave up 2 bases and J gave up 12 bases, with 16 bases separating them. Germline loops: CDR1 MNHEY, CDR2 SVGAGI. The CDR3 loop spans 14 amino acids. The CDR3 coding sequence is TGTGCCAGCAGTTACAGGCAGCACAGTAGAGAACTGTTTTTT. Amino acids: CASSYRQHSRELFF.

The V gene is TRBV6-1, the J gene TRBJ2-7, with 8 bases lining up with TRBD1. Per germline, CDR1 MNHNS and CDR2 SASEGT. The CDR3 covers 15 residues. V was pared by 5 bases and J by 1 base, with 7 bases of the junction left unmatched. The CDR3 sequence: CASSRGTGGSYEQYF. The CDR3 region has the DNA TGTGCCAGCAGTCGCGGGACAGGTGGGTCCTACGAGCAGTACTTC.

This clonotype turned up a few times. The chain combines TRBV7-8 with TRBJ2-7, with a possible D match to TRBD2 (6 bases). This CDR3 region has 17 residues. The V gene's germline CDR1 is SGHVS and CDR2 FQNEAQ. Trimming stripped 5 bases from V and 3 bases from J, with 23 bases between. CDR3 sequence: CASSHGTGGTIFYEQYF. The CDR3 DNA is TGTGCCAGCAGCCACGGTACTGGGGGGACGATATTCTACGAGCAGTACTTC.